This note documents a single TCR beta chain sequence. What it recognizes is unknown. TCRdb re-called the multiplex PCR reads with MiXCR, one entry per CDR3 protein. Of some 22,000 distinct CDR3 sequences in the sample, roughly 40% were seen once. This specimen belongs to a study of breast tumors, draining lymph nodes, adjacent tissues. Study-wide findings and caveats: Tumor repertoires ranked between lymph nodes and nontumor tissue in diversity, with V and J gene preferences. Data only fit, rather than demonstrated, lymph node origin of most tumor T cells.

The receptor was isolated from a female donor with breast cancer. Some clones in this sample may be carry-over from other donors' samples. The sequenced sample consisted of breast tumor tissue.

The DNA of the CDR3 is TGTGCCAGCACCGCCCCTCCGATTTCCTACCTAGGGGGTTCGGATGAGCAGTTCTTC. This codes for CASTAPPISYLGGSDEQFF. The chain has TRBV12-3 or TRBV12-4 and TRBJ2-1, with D possibly TRBD1 on 6 matching bases. V was trimmed by 7 bases and J by 8 bases, leaving 33 bases between them. The CDR3 has 19 amino acids.